Presented here are 10 T cell receptor beta chains from one specimen sequenced in a study of T-cell memory formation after mild COVID-19 (dated by TCRdb to about 2021). Library preparation was by 5' RACE. Sequencing took place on an Illumina NovaSeq 6000. The public reads were reprocessed in TCRdb via fastp at Q25 and MiXCR, keeping in-frame beta chains. All rows with the same CDR3 protein become a single entry with the most common DNA and genes. For this sample the table gives approximately 180,000 distinct CDR3 sequences, of which 16% were detected only once. The biggest ten clones account for under 2.5% of the sample. Sequenced material: PBMCs or a T cell subset sorted from them (not recorded which). The receptor set was obtained from an adult woman who had mild COVID-19 (a few samples of this study predate the infection). The sample titles of this study are shuffled in the database, so cell type and time point are left out; the donor was told from shared clones.

This clonotype was picked up many times. The chain couples TRBV7-2 to TRBJ1-2; 12 nucleotides line up with TRBD1. V shed 5 bases, J shed 6 bases, and the junction held 1 base outside the gene matches. The length of the CDR3 is 13 residues. Germline lookup yields CDR1 SGHTA and CDR2 FQGNSA. For the CDR3, the DNA is TGTGCCAGCAGCCGGGACAGGGGGCATGGCTACACCTTC. This encodes CASSRDRGHGYTF.

This clonotype was recorded at least ten times. This chain links TRBV11-2 with TRBJ2-3; the D gene is possibly TRBD2 (5 bases). The CDR3 length is 13 residues. Per the germline V gene, CDR1 is SGHAT and CDR2 is FQNNGV. The V and J ends lost 3 bases and 7 bases respectively, with 11 bases between them. The CDR3 loop reads CASSFTGVNTQYF. The DNA of the CDR3 is TGTGCCAGCAGCTTTACCGGGGTCAATACGCAGTATTTT.

This clonotype turned up a few times. The rearrangement uses TRBV20-1 and TRBJ2-7; perhaps TRBD2 as D (6 bases). Germline lookup yields CDR1 DFQATT and CDR2 SNEGSKA (reference sequence). CDR3 length: 14 amino acids. V was pared by 3 bases and J by 0 bases, with 12 bases between. The CDR3 nucleotides read TGCAGTGCTAGCCGGGACTCCCGCTCCTACGAGCAGTACTTC. It specifies CSASRDSRSYEQYF.

The V call is TRBV9, the J call TRBJ2-3; tentative D call: TRBD1 (6 bases). V lost 3 bases to trimming and J lost 6 bases, with 14 bases between them. Germline values: CDR1 SGDLS, CDR2 YYNGEE. CDR3 length: 14 residues. CDR3 sequence reads: CASSDHRVRDTQYF. In nucleotides, the CDR3 is TGTGCCAGCAGCGACCACAGGGTTAGGGATACGCAGTATTTT.

This clonotype has only a few counts. The chain couples TRBV24-1 to TRBJ2-5, with 13 bases identical to TRBD2. With 5 bases clipped from V and 3 bases from J, the junction kept 8 bases outside the gene matches. This CDR3 spans 17 amino acids. Germline assignment: CDR1 KGHDR and CDR2 SFDVKD. CDR3 sequence (DNA): TGTGCCACCAGTGTCCCTCCGGGACTAGCGGGAAAAGAGACCCAGTACTTC. Protein sequence: CATSVPPGLAGKETQYF.

In its sample, this clonotype was seen many times. V usage is TRBV4-1 and J usage is TRBJ2-1, with TRBD2 identical over 10 bases. Germline trimming cut 4 bases from V and 6 bases from J; bases unmatched to any gene: 6. The CDR3 consists of 15 residues. The V gene's germline CDR1 is MGHRA and CDR2 YSYEKL. CDR3 residues: CASSPIAGGLNEQFF. DNA of the CDR3: TGCGCCAGCAGCCCCATAGCGGGGGGCCTCAATGAGCAGTTCTTC.

Only a few counts were recorded for this clonotype. V gene TRBV5-8 combines with J gene TRBJ2-2; 7 positions agree with TRBD1. The CDR3 runs to 16 residues. From germline, CDR1 is SGHTS and CDR2 YDEGEE. Unmatched junction bases numbered 13, after V lost 4 bases and J lost 7 bases. The CDR3 sequence: CASSGPLRGRVGELFF. In DNA, the CDR3 is TGTGCCAGCAGCGGGCCCCTTAGGGGGCGAGTCGGGGAGCTGTTTTTT.

The CDR3 here is CSVTGVGTDTQYF. DNA for the CDR3: TGCAGCGTAACAGGTGTTGGCACAGATACGCAGTATTTT. The chain has TRBV29-1 and TRBJ2-3, with D possibly being TRBD1 (5 bases). Deletions cut 6 bases from V and 1 base from J, with 11 bases between. Germline values: CDR1 SQVTM, CDR2 ANQGSEA. The CDR3 has 13 residues.

This clonotype appeared a few times. J is TRBJ2-2 and V is TRBV29-1; TRBD1 aligns across 11 bases. Trimming at V came to 0 bases and at J to 2 bases, leaving 5 bases not matched to a gene. CDR3 length: 17 residues. Germline lookup yields CDR1 SQVTM and CDR2 ANQGSEA. This CDR3 is CSVEDQGQGVNTGELFF. The CDR3 DNA follows: TGCAGCGTTGAAGATCAGGGACAGGGGGTTAACACCGGGGAGCTGTTTTTT.

The chain employs TRBV5-4 and TRBJ2-3; D possibly corresponds to TRBD2 (6 bases). The germline CDR1 and CDR2 sequences are SGHNT and YYREEE (reference sequence). Trimming removed 5 bases at V and 3 bases at J, with 19 bases between. The CDR3 contains 16 residues. The CDR3 loop is CASRPPGLLTTDTQYF. The CDR3, as DNA: TGTGCCAGCAGGCCACCGGGACTCCTGACGACAGATACGCAGTATTTT. Drawing the rest from reference TRBV5-4 and TRBJ2-3, the complete variable domain is ETGVTQSPTHLIKTRGQQVTLRCSSQSGHNTVSWYQQALGQGPQFIFQYYREEENGRGNFPPRFSGLQFPNYSSELNVNALELDDSALYLCASRPPGLLTTDTQYFGPGTRLTVL.